This is a list of T cell receptor beta chains from one sample in a study of blood T cells in healthy people across ages. TCRdb used MiXCR to reprocess the 5' RACE reads, holding one entry per CDR3 protein. The table lists 980,000 or so distinct CDR3 sequences, 40% to 60% of them singletons. Sequenced: blood. These receptors came from a man aged 30 to 39 in good health. CDR3s include the opening cysteine and the closing phenylalanine or tryptophan. D genes are given only for firm matches. Size values are once, few and many counts, or a class for expanded clones, and some rows have none.

clone size	V gene	J gene	D gene	CDR3 DNA	CDR3 protein
few	TRBV2	TRBJ1-1	.	TGTGCCAGCAGTGTTAGCACGGAACTCACTGAAGCTTTCTTT	CASSVSTELTEAFF
few	TRBV9	TRBJ2-5	TRBD2	TGTGCCAGCAGCCCGGGACTACTCCAAGAGACCCAGTACTTC	CASSPGLLQETQYF
.	TRBV7-9	TRBJ2-5	.	TGTGCCAGCATGTTGGGAGGTGGGGGTGAGAAAGAGACCCAGTACTTC	CASMLGGGGEKETQYF
.	TRBV6-6	TRBJ2-3	.	TGTGCCAGCAGTCCCACACGGGGTAGCATAGATACGCAGTATTTT	CASSPTRGSIDTQYF
few	TRBV29-1	TRBJ1-2	TRBD1	TGCAGCGCCTGGTCCGAGACAGGGGAGTTAGGCTATGGCTACACCTTC	CSAWSETGELGYGYTF
few	TRBV5-1	TRBJ1-1	TRBD1	TGCGCCAGCAGCTCGACAGGGCCCGAAGCTTTCTTT	CASSSTGPEAFF
.	TRBV7-6	TRBJ2-1	TRBD1	TGTGCCAGCAGTTCCTGGGACAGGGGGAATGAGCAGTTCTTC	CASSSWDRGNEQFF
.	TRBV10-3	TRBJ2-1	.	TGTGCCATCTCTTCAGGACAACGTGAGCAGTTCTTC	CAISSGQREQFF
few	TRBV9	TRBJ2-3	.	TGTGCCAGCAGCGCGGGACCTAGGCAGTATTTT	CASSAGPRQYF
.	TRBV5-8	TRBJ2-7	TRBD1	TGTGCCAGCAGACACCCCTCGGGACAGACCTACGAGCAGTACTTC	CASRHPSGQTYEQYF
.	TRBV27	TRBJ2-7	.	TGTGCCAGCAGTTTATTGGGACTGTACTCCTACGAGCAGTACTTC	CASSLLGLYSYEQYF
.	TRBV4-2	TRBJ2-7	TRBD1	TGTGCCAGCAGCCAAGATGAAGGGACAGGGGTTGGCGAGCAGTACTTC	CASSQDEGTGVGEQYF
.	TRBV20-1	TRBJ1-6	.	TGCAGTGCTAGAGATCAACCCTCGGAGAATTCACCCCTCCACTTT	CSARDQPSENSPLHF
.	TRBV27	TRBJ2-1	TRBD2	TGTGCCAGCAGTTTATATCCTAGCGGGGGGGCCGGAGAGCAGTTCTTC	CASSLYPSGGAGEQFF